The subject of this entry is one T cell receptor (beta chain). This entry comes from a study of T cells after yellow fever vaccination. V shed 4 bases and J shed 1 base, with 11 bases lying between them. The CDR3 has 15 residues. Germline-derived CDR1 and CDR2 are SGHAT and FQNNGV. One entry per CDR3 protein, called by TCRdb with MiXCR from the 5' RACE reads. The sample yields 450,000 to 600,000 distinct CDR3 sequences, 17% seen once. The receptor comes from a man younger than 30 who received the YFV17D yellow fever vaccine. Sample: PBMCs, taken 5 days after the first yellow fever vaccination. V and J are TRBV11-2 and TRBJ2-1, with D hard to call. The CDR3 reads CASSSEDGSYNEQFF. CDR3 in DNA: TGTGCCAGCAGCTCGGAAGACGGGTCCTACAATGAGCAGTTCTTC.